This TCR beta chain stems from a study of response to subunit inactivated influenza vaccine. This clonotype came up once. The CDR3 runs to 13 residues. Trimming removed 4 bases at V and 5 bases at J, with 10 bases between. CDR1 is SGHTA and CDR2 is FQGNSA in the germline V gene. TCRdb re-derived calls from the RT-PCR reads in MiXCR, one entry per CDR3 protein. The sample lists about 570,000 distinct CDR3 sequences; approximately 10% were seen once. The same specimen was also included in a second study, on T cells expressing NK-cell markers. From that second work: Synthesis of TCR beta cDNA relied on 5'RACE template switching carrying UMIs. Sorted CD3+CD56-NKG2C+, CD3+CD56+NKG2C- and CD3+CD56+NKG2C+ T cells were the source of the TCR beta repertoires.

The receptor's source is a man in his fifties or sixties who received an inactivated influenza vaccine. The specimen comprised PBMCs from blood, sampled on the day of vaccination. The chain joins TRBV7-2 to TRBJ2-3; D gene uncertain. CDR3 DNA: TGTGCCAGCAGCTCCCGAGGTGGAGATACGCAGTATTTT. It codes for CASSSRGGDTQYF.